This entry lists 30 T cell receptor beta chains sequenced from one sample in a study of T-cell reconstitution after alpha-beta-depleted transplantation in children. Library preparation (for TCRbeta) was performed with unique molecular identifiers. TCRdb passed the PCR reads through MiXCR, listing each CDR3 protein once. The top ten hold roughly 11% of the sample, which has fewer than 400,000 distinct CDR3 sequences, around 20% seen once. Source: PBMCs, mostly from graft donor cells, taken 180 days after TCRalphabeta/CD19-depleted stem cell transplant. The receptor set was obtained from a male patient between 10 and 17 years old who had a stem cell transplant for acute lymphoblastic leukemia, so the T cells may come from the graft donor.

The V gene is TRBV12-3 or TRBV12-4, the J gene TRBJ1-6, with 7 bases identical to TRBD1. With 6 bases clipped from V and 7 bases from J, the junction kept 9 bases outside the gene matches. The length of the CDR3 is 15 residues. In nucleotides, the CDR3 is TGTGCCAGCAGCCTACGACAGGGAGAAAATTCACCCCTCCACTTT. It codes for CASSLRQGENSPLHF.

This clonotype was counted between two and nine times. J is TRBJ2-1 and V is TRBV3-1, with D perhaps assigned TRBD1 or TRBD2 (6 bases each). Germline V gives CDR1 LGHDT, CDR2 YNNKEL (reference sequence). V lost 1 base and J lost 9, with 22 bases in between. The CDR3 spans 17 residues. In DNA, the CDR3 is TGTGCCAGCAGCCAAGGCACAGGGACCCTACGCGGGACTGAGCAGTTCTTC. It codes for CASSQGTGTLRGTEQFF.

The chain combines TRBV7-6 with TRBJ2-7, with 9 bases identical to TRBD2. Germline V gives CDR1 SGHVS, CDR2 FNYEAQ. There are 15 residues in the CDR3. With 5 bases clipped from V and 2 bases from J, the junction kept 7 bases outside the gene matches. This CDR3 is CASSLTIAGAYEQYF. The CDR3 DNA is TGTGCCAGCAGCCTGACGATAGCGGGAGCCTACGAGCAGTACTTC. Looking up the rest from reference TRBV7-6 and TRBJ2-7 gives the full variable domain: GAGVSQSPRYKVTKRGQDVALRCDPISGHVSLYWYRQALGQGPEFLTYFNYEAQQDKSGLPNDRFSAERPEGSISTLTIQRTEQRDSAMYRCASSLTIAGAYEQYFGPGTRLTVT.

The chain joins TRBV11-3 to TRBJ2-1; 10 bases fit TRBD2. CDR1 and CDR2 (germline): SGHNT, YENEEA. This CDR3 contains 17 residues. V was pared by 4 bases and J by 9 bases, with 15 bases of the junction left unmatched. The CDR3 reads CASSSANPSGSLSEQFF. Here the CDR3 DNA reads TGTGCCAGCAGCTCCGCAAACCCTAGCGGGAGCTTAAGTGAGCAGTTCTTC. The full variable domain, rest sourced from reference TRBV11-3 and TRBJ2-1, is EAGVVQSPRYKIIEKKQPVAFWCNPISGHNTLYWYLQNLGQGPELLIRYENEEAVDDSQLPKDRFSAERLKGVDSTLKIQPAELGDSAVYLCASSSANPSGSLSEQFFGPGTRLTVL.

This clonotype has only a few counts. The rearrangement uses TRBV12-3 or TRBV12-4 and TRBJ2-2, with 9 bases identical to TRBD1. With V trimmed by 5 bases and J by 1 base, 2 bases remained unmatched. The CDR3 is 15 amino acids. The CDR3 loop reads CASSRQGGNTGELFF. The DNA for the CDR3 is TGTGCCAGCAGTCGACAGGGGGGGAACACCGGGGAGCTGTTTTTT.

In this sample, this clonotype turned up a few times. The genes are TRBV4-1 and TRBJ2-7; TRBD1 agrees at 8 bases. Germline V lookup: CDR1 MGHRA, CDR2 YSYEKL. V lost 3 bases, J lost 9 bases, and 13 bases stayed unmatched. The CDR3 has 15 amino acids. The CDR3 sequence: CASSHMDRDSTLQYF. CDR3 nucleotides: TGCGCCAGCAGCCACATGGACAGGGATTCTACGTTGCAGTACTTC.

This clonotype was counted between two and nine times. The chain is built from TRBV12-3 or TRBV12-4 and TRBJ2-7; tentatively, D is TRBD2 (5 bases). V lost 0 bases and J lost 0, with 15 bases in between. The CDR3 contains 17 residues. Here the CDR3 reads CASSLALGDFRSYEQYF. In DNA form, the CDR3 reads TGTGCCAGCAGTTTAGCGCTCGGGGATTTTCGCTCCTACGAGCAGTACTTC.

This clonotype occurred a few times. The chain links TRBV29-1 to TRBJ1-2; D perhaps matches TRBD1 (6 bases). Germline V gives CDR1 SQVTM, CDR2 ANQGSEA. The CDR3 is 11 amino acids. The V and J ends lost 7 bases and 4 bases respectively, with 10 bases between them. DNA of the CDR3: TGCAGCGCCGAGACAGGCTATGGCTACACCTTC. Protein: CSAETGYGYTF.

This clonotype was picked up a small number of times. The V and J genes are TRBV27 and TRBJ2-2, with TRBD2 matching over 11 bases. CDR1 is MNHEY and CDR2 is SMNVEV in the germline V gene (reference sequence). Trimming removed 2 bases from V and 5 bases from J; junction bases left unmatched: 4. This CDR3 has 16 residues. The CDR3 region is CASSLMIAGGTGELFF. CDR3 in DNA: TGTGCCAGCAGTTTAATGATAGCGGGAGGGACCGGGGAGCTGTTTTTT.

This clonotype was detected a few times. The rearrangement uses TRBV6-2 or TRBV6-3 and TRBJ1-5; tentative D call: TRBD1 (6 bases). The CDR3 contains 22 residues. The germline V and J ends were trimmed by 5 bases and 0 bases, with 32 bases remaining between them. CDR1 MNHEY and CDR2 SVGEGT come from the germline V gene. The CDR3 DNA reads TGTGCCAGCAGTCCCCGACAGGCCAAATACGGAATAGGGCGTTATAGCAATCAGCCCCAGCATTTT. It translates to CASSPRQAKYGIGRYSNQPQHF.

This clonotype was seen only a few times. V usage is TRBV5-1 and J usage is TRBJ2-7; TRBD2 aligns across 8 bases. Germline loops: CDR1 SGHRS, CDR2 YFSETQ. The CDR3 sequence is 14 residues long. With 2 bases clipped from V and 1 base from J, the junction kept 2 bases outside the gene matches. The CDR3 DNA is TGCGCCAGCAGCTTACTAGCGGATTCCTACGAGCAGTACTTC. Its protein product is CASSLLADSYEQYF.

The V call is TRBV7-9, the J call TRBJ2-7; D is possibly TRBD1 (6 bases). CDR1 and CDR2 from the germline V gene are SEHNR and FQNEAQ (reference sequence). V lost 4 bases and J lost 3, with 16 bases in between. This CDR3 contains 15 residues. The CDR3 sequence is CASSSVGGRGYEQYF. CDR3 nucleotide sequence: TGTGCCAGCAGCTCTGTGGGCGGCAGGGGCTACGAGCAGTACTTC.

This clonotype came up a few times. The J gene is TRBJ2-3, the V gene TRBV5-1; 9 nucleotides agree with TRBD2. CDR1 and CDR2 from the germline V gene are SGHRS and YFSETQ. There are 16 residues in the CDR3. After removal of 0 bases from V and 4 bases from J, the junction contained 6 bases not matched to a gene. The CDR3 nucleotides read TGCGCCAGCAGCTTGGTAGTAGCGGGAGTATCAGATACGCAGTATTTT. Translation: CASSLVVAGVSDTQYF.

The sample holds a few counts of this clonotype. Here the CDR3 reads CASSHAALATKSGHEQYF. As DNA, the CDR3 is TGTGCCAGCAGCCATGCGGCCCTAGCGACAAAAAGCGGGCACGAGCAGTACTTC. The chain joins TRBV3-1 to TRBJ2-7, with a tentative D call TRBD2 (6 bases). The CDR3 spans 18 residues. Per germline, CDR1 LGHDT and CDR2 YNNKEL (reference sequence). Trimming took 3 bases from V and 5 from J, leaving 26 bases between them.

This clonotype has only a few counts. The V and J genes are TRBV9 and TRBJ2-6, with 8 positions matching TRBD2. Unmatched junction bases numbered 8, after V lost 0 bases and J lost 0 bases. The CDR3 is 19 residues long. Germline V gene sequence: CDR1 SGDLS, CDR2 YYNGEE. For the CDR3, the DNA is TGTGCCAGCAGCGTAGGTGGGACTAGGGCTCTCTCTGGGGCCAACGTCCTGACTTTC. It codes for CASSVGGTRALSGANVLTF. Full variable domain (outside the CDR3, taken from reference TRBV9 and TRBJ2-6): DSGVTQTPKHLITATGQRVTLRCSPRSGDLSVYWYQQSLDQGLQFLIQYYNGEERAKGNILERFSAQQFPDLHSELNLSSLELGDSALYFCASSVGGTRALSGANVLTFGAGSRLTVL.

This clonotype occurred a few times. This chain links TRBV27 with TRBJ2-7; D unclear. V was pared by 3 bases and J by 5 bases, with 11 bases between. The germline CDR1 and CDR2 sequences are MNHEY and SMNVEV (reference sequence). The CDR3 totals 13 residues. This chain's CDR3 is CASSFTLTHEQYF. As DNA, the CDR3 is TGTGCCAGCAGTTTCACACTAACCCACGAGCAGTACTTC.

The chain uses TRBV2 and TRBJ2-1, with TRBD1 identical over 8 bases. Germline CDR1 and CDR2: SNHLY and FYNNEI. This CDR3 spans 14 amino acids. Trimming cost V 7 bases and J 1 base; bases outside gene matches: 3. The CDR3 DNA reads TGTGCCAGCACCAGGACAGGGTCCTACAATGAGCAGTTCTTC. Amino acid sequence: CASTRTGSYNEQFF.

This chain joins TRBV12-3 or TRBV12-4 and TRBJ2-4; TRBD2 might be the D (6 bases). The CDR3 consists of 16 residues. V was cut by 6 bases and J by 8 bases, with 23 bases left in between. The CDR3 is CASSPPERAGTYIQYF. The CDR3 bases are TGTGCCAGCAGCCCCCCGGAGCGGGCCGGAACGTACATTCAGTACTTC.

This clonotype was detected only a few times. J is TRBJ1-5 and V is TRBV20-1; 7 bases line up with TRBD1. The V and J ends lost 6 bases and 2 bases, in that order; junction bases with no gene match: 13. Germline CDR1 reads DFQATT; CDR2 reads SNEGSKA (reference sequence). The CDR3 length is 16 residues. Written as DNA, the CDR3 is TGCAGTGCCACTCCCCCGACAGGGACGGGCAATCAGCCCCAGCATTTT. Amino acids: CSATPPTGTGNQPQHF.

The rearrangement uses TRBV11-1 and TRBJ2-3; unclear D gene. The CDR3 has 13 residues. Deletions cut 3 bases from V and 2 bases from J, with 6 bases between. Germline CDR1 SGHAT, CDR2 FQDESV (reference sequence). CDR3 nucleotides: TGTGCCAGCAGCTTTCAGGACACAGATACGCAGTATTTT. As protein: CASSFQDTDTQYF.

CDR3 sequence reads: CASSPRVDYEQYF. DNA of the CDR3: TGTGCCAGCTCACCACGGGTCGACTACGAGCAGTACTTC. The chain joins TRBV18 to TRBJ2-7, with D unresolved. Deletions cut 1 base from V and 3 bases from J, with 7 bases between. Germline CDR1 KGHSH, CDR2 LQKENI. The CDR3 totals 13 residues.

This clonotype was found a few times. The V and J genes are TRBV6-1 and TRBJ2-7; TRBD1 matches at 9 bases. The length of the CDR3 is 18 residues. CDR1 is MNHNS and CDR2 is SASEGT in the germline V gene. Unmatched junction bases numbered 16, after V lost 7 bases and J lost 0 bases. In DNA, the CDR3 is TGTGCCAGCATGCGAGAGGGGACAGGGACAGCTCGCTCCTACGAGCAGTACTTC. Amino acids: CASMREGTGTARSYEQYF.

This chain links TRBV19 with TRBJ2-7; 7 bases are shared with TRBD1. V was pared by 2 bases and J by 3 bases, with 10 bases of the junction left unmatched. The CDR3 contains 16 residues. From germline, CDR1 is LNHDA and CDR2 SQIVND (reference sequence). This CDR3 reads CASSIRGQPLFYEQYF. The CDR3 DNA reads as TGTGCCAGTAGTATAAGGGGGCAACCCCTATTCTACGAGCAGTACTTC.

The genes are TRBV6-1 and TRBJ2-7, with 8 bases aligning to TRBD1. V lost 7 bases and J lost 0; bases outside the gene matches: 8. Germline V CDR1 and CDR2: MNHNS, SASEGT. The CDR3 sequence is 15 residues long. In DNA, the CDR3 is TGTGCCAGCAAGAAGACCGGGACAGGCTCCTACGAGCAGTACTTC. Translation: CASKKTGTGSYEQYF.

This clonotype was counted only a few times. The chain combines TRBV29-1 with TRBJ1-1; D unclear. This CDR3 has 11 amino acids. Germline CDR1 SQVTM, CDR2 ANQGSEA. The V end was cut by 4 bases, the J end by 1 base, with 4 bases between. The CDR3 here is CSVAWNTEAFF. Written as DNA, the CDR3 is TGCAGCGTTGCCTGGAACACTGAAGCTTTCTTT.

This clonotype has a handful of counts. This chain connects TRBV5-1 to TRBJ1-4, with D unclear. Trimming pared 0 bases from V and 5 bases from J, leaving 8 bases between. The germline V gene has CDR1 SGHRS and CDR2 YFSETQ. The CDR3 runs 14 residues. CDR3 region: CASSLDPGNEKLFF. Here the CDR3 DNA reads TGCGCCAGCAGCTTGGATCCCGGGAATGAAAAACTGTTTTTT.

The chain couples TRBV6-1 to TRBJ2-7; TRBD1 agrees at 7 bases. Per germline, CDR1 MNHNS and CDR2 SASEGT. After removal of 6 bases from V and 3 bases from J, the junction contained 11 bases not matched to a gene. This CDR3 is 15 amino acids long. The CDR3 sequence is CASSLNQGESYEQYF. In DNA form, the CDR3 reads TGTGCCAGCAGCCTTAATCAGGGGGAGAGCTACGAGCAGTACTTC.

Only a few counts were recorded for this clonotype. This sequence joins TRBV5-1 and TRBJ2-5; D gene uncertain. With 0 bases removed from V and 4 bases from J, the gap between germline ends came to 10 bases. The germline V gene has CDR1 SGHRS and CDR2 YFSETQ. This CDR3 has 14 residues. CDR3 nucleotide sequence: TGCGCCAGCAGCTTGGAGGCGTGGTCAGAGACCCAGTACTTC. This encodes CASSLEAWSETQYF.

This clonotype was observed a few times. The chain is built from TRBV15 and TRBJ2-1; 10 nucleotides agree with TRBD2. After removal of 5 bases from V and 2 bases from J, the junction contained 9 bases not matched to a gene. Germline V lookup: CDR1 LNHNV, CDR2 YYDKDF (reference sequence). The length of the CDR3 is 17 residues. CDR3 residues: CATSRLGLAVAYNEQFF. The CDR3, as DNA: TGTGCCACCAGCCGCCTCGGACTAGCGGTTGCCTACAATGAGCAGTTCTTC.

The chain recombines TRBV18 with TRBJ2-7, with 12 positions matching TRBD2. CDR3 length equals 15 residues. Losses at the gene ends were 4 bases for V and 4 bases for J; bases not matched to a gene: 5. Germline CDR1 KGHSH, CDR2 LQKENI. CDR3 sequence (DNA): TGTGCCAGCTCACTGACTAGCGGGAGTTGGTACGAGCAGTACTTC. Its translation is CASSLTSGSWYEQYF.